Detailed here is one TCR beta chain. What it binds is unknown. This sample was included in a study of siplizumab effects on memory and regulatory T cells. The CDR3 has 9 amino acids. Profiling relied on immunoSEQ multiplex PCR, and the TCRdb table lists in-frame clones only, not all of them. This table has about 110,000 clones, about 91% appearing once. Findings and limits, study-wide: Mappable CD4+ clones that were alloreactive averaged around 70% Treg-derived with siplizumab versus approximately 27% in controls.

This clonotype originated in a human donor in good health. Sequenced: Tregs sorted from blood. The rearrangement links TRBV21-1 to TRBJ2-7; TRBD1, the table's D call, was not compared with the DNA. TRBV21-1 is listed as a pseudogene. CDR3 DNA: TGTGCTTTCAGCTACGAGCAGTACTTC. Protein product: CAFSYEQYF.